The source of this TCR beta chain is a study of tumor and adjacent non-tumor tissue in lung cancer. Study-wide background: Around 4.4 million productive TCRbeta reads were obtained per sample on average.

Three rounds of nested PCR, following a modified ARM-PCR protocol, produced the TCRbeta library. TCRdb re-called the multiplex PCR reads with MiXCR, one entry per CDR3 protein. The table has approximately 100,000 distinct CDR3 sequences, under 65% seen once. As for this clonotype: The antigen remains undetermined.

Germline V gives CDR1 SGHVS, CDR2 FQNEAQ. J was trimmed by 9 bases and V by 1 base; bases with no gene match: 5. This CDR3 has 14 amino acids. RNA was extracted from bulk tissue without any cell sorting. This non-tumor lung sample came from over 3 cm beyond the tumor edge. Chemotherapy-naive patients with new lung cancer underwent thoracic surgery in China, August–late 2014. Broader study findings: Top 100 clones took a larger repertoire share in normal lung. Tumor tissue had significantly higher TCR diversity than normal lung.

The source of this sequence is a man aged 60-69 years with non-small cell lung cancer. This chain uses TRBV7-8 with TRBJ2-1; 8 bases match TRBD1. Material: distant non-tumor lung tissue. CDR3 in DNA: TGTGCCAGCAGCTTAGGTGACAGGGGCATTGAGCAGTTCTTC. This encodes CASSLGDRGIEQFF.